The 27 T cell receptor beta chains below come from one sample, sequenced in a study of T cell repertoires in cytomegalovirus infection (dated by TCRdb to the late 2010s). The treatment or condition label, as the study defines it: in vitro stimulation with specific CMV peptide epitopes to enrich CMV-specific T cells. Sequencing was carried out with an Illumina HiSeq 1500. The raw public data were reprocessed by TCRdb itself: fastp quality trimming at Q25, MiXCR clonotype calling, in-frame beta chains only. Under each unique CDR3 protein, matching rows form one entry showing the most common genes and DNA. For this sample the table gives about 51,000 distinct CDR3 sequences, of which around a fifth were detected only once. The ten largest make up 26% of the sample. No antigen has been assigned to these receptors. Source: CD8+ T cells from cultured PBMCs, taken from culture after CMV antigen stimulation. The receptors were gathered from a human donor in good health (CMV status not recorded). Some clones in this sample may be carry-over from other donors' samples.

This clonotype was counted between two and nine times. V gene TRBV7-6 combines with J gene TRBJ2-3; 8 bases match TRBD1. The CDR3 loop spans 18 amino acids. Germline values: CDR1 SGHVS, CDR2 FNYEAQ. V shed 0 bases, J shed 2 bases, and the junction held 10 bases outside the gene matches. The CDR3 DNA follows: TGTGCCAGCAGCTTAGCCCCTCAAGGACAGGGCTTCACAGATACGCAGTATTTT. Translated, it gives CASSLAPQGQGFTDTQYF.

V and J are TRBV4-3 and TRBJ1-6; TRBD1 matches 7 bases. The CDR3 totals 18 residues. The germline gives CDR1 LGHNA, CDR2 YSLEER. Unmatched junction bases numbered 6, after V lost 1 base and J lost 0 bases. CDR3 nucleotide sequence: TGCGCCAGCAGCCAAGGGACAGGATTTAGCTCCTATAATTCACCCCTCCACTTT. As protein: CASSQGTGFSSYNSPLHF.

This clonotype has a handful of counts. The chain is built from TRBV7-8 and TRBJ2-1; 11 positions agree with TRBD2. This CDR3 is 17 amino acids long. From germline, CDR1 is SGHVS and CDR2 FQNEAQ. V trimming: 4 bases; J trimming: 6 bases; junction bases outside the gene matches: 11. Here the CDR3 reads CASSWSSGGPRANEQFF. The CDR3 DNA reads TGTGCCAGCAGCTGGTCTAGCGGGGGGCCAAGGGCCAATGAGCAGTTCTTC.

The gene calls are TRBV27 and TRBJ2-2, with D unclear. Germline lookup yields CDR1 MNHEY and CDR2 SMNVEV (reference sequence). The CDR3 has 14 residues. V lost 5 bases to trimming and J lost 4 bases, with 11 bases between them. CDR3 in amino acids: CASSTREITGELFF. Written as DNA, the CDR3 is TGTGCCAGCAGTACCAGAGAGATCACCGGGGAGCTGTTTTTT.

There are a few counts of this clonotype. The chain is built from TRBV12-3 or TRBV12-4 and TRBJ1-1, with a possible D match to TRBD1 (5 bases). The CDR3 sequence is 13 residues long. The germline V and J ends were trimmed by 6 bases and 0 bases, with 8 bases remaining between them. The CDR3 here is CASRGLMNTEAFF. The CDR3 DNA sequence: TGTGCCAGCAGGGGACTTATGAACACTGAAGCTTTCTTT.

In nucleotides, the CDR3 is TGCGCCAGCAGCTTACGAACTACCCCCCGGGGGAACACTGAAGCTTTCTTT. Translating gives CASSLRTTPRGNTEAFF. The J gene is TRBJ1-1, the V gene TRBV5-1; D is ambiguous. V was cut by 2 bases and J by 1 base, with 18 bases left in between. Germline CDR1 reads SGHRS; CDR2 reads YFSETQ. CDR3 size: 17 residues.

This sequence joins TRBV29-1 and TRBJ2-1, with D perhaps TRBD1 or TRBD2 (5 bases each). The CDR3 length is 13 residues. CDR1 and CDR2 (germline): SQVTM, ANQGSEA. V was clipped by 5 bases and J by 8 bases, with 16 bases between them. Here the CDR3 reads CSVIARGTYEQFF. The CDR3 region has the DNA TGCAGCGTTATAGCGAGGGGTACCTATGAGCAGTTCTTC.

This clonotype appeared a few times. The chain couples TRBV4-3 to TRBJ1-1, with 9 bases lining up with TRBD1. The junction had 2 bases not matched to a gene; V was cut back by 3 bases and J by 0 bases. The CDR3 consists of 15 residues. Germline V gene sequence: CDR1 LGHNA, CDR2 YSLEER. CDR3 coding DNA: TGCGCCAGCAGCCAGGGGACAGGGCTGAACACTGAAGCTTTCTTT. Translated, it gives CASSQGTGLNTEAFF.

This clonotype has a handful of counts. The chain carries TRBV7-3 and TRBJ2-7; 9 bases align to TRBD1. Germline V lookup: CDR1 SGHTA, CDR2 FQGTGA. V was clipped by 4 bases and J by 4 bases; unmatched bases: 8. The CDR3 has 15 residues. CDR3 in DNA: TGTGCCAGCAGCTCGTACCCGGGACAGGGTTACGAGCAGTACTTC. Amino acid sequence: CASSSYPGQGYEQYF.

There are many counts of this clonotype. The V gene is TRBV7-6, the J gene TRBJ2-6, with TRBD1 matching over 9 bases. The CDR3 length is 17 residues. V gave up 2 bases and J gave up 2 bases; unmatched junction bases: 4. Looked up from germline, CDR1 is SGHVS and CDR2 is FNYEAQ. CDR3 sequence reads: CASSLSRDRAGANVLTF. The CDR3 DNA sequence: TGTGCCAGCAGCTTAAGCCGGGACAGGGCTGGGGCCAACGTCCTGACTTTC.

V and J are TRBV11-3 and TRBJ1-5; D gene ambiguous. The V gene's germline CDR1 is SGHNT and CDR2 YENEEA. CDR3 length: 19 residues. The V end lost 11 bases, the J end lost 3 bases, and 32 bases lay between the germline ends. The CDR3 reads CASVPLTKGLNPYNQPQHF. The DNA for the CDR3 is TGTGCCTCCGTCCCGCTGACAAAGGGCCTGAACCCTTACAATCAGCCCCAGCATTTT. Drawing the rest from reference TRBV11-3 and TRBJ1-5, the complete variable domain is EAGVVQSPRYKIIEKKQPVAFWCNPISGHNTLYWYLQNLGQGPELLIRYENEEAVDDSQLPKDRFSAERLKGVDSTLKIQPAELGDSAVYLCASVPLTKGLNPYNQPQHFGDGTRLSIL.

This CDR3 reads CAISESLSTDTQYF. CDR3 coding DNA: TGTGCCATCAGTGAATCCCTAAGCACAGATACGCAGTATTTT. The chain is built from TRBV10-3 and TRBJ2-3, with D unresolved. Germline CDR1 ENHRY, CDR2 SYGVKD. V was shortened by 3 bases and J by 0 bases, with 7 bases between the two germline ends. There are 14 residues in the CDR3.

This clonotype came up many times. The chain combines TRBV7-8 with TRBJ2-1; possibly TRBD1 for D (5 bases). The CDR3 loop spans 13 amino acids. Trimming removed 4 bases from V and 6 bases from J, with 10 bases in between. Germline V lookup: CDR1 SGHVS, CDR2 FQNEAQ. The CDR3 spells CASSWGVGNEQFF. CDR3 coding DNA: TGTGCCAGCAGCTGGGGCGTAGGCAATGAGCAGTTCTTC.

This clonotype was seen only a few times. This chain joins TRBV6-2 or TRBV6-3 and TRBJ2-1, with a possible D match to TRBD2 (5 bases). V gave up 2 bases and J gave up 8 bases, with 7 bases separating them. This CDR3 region has 12 residues. Germline loops: CDR1 MNHEY, CDR2 SVGEGT. The DNA of the CDR3 is TGTGCCAGCAGTTACGGGAGCTATGAGCAGTTCTTC. It encodes CASSYGSYEQFF.

This clonotype was counted a few times. The chain joins TRBV7-2 to TRBJ1-3, with a tentative D call TRBD1 (6 bases). V dropped 5 bases and J dropped 2 bases, with 16 bases sitting between them. Germline V gene data show CDR1 as SGHTA and CDR2 as FQGNSA. This CDR3 region has 16 residues. Written as DNA, the CDR3 is TGTGCCAGCAGCACCTCAGACAGGTTTACTGGAAACACCATATATTTT. Its translation: CASSTSDRFTGNTIYF.

The chain has TRBV7-9 and TRBJ1-1; the D gene is possibly TRBD1 (6 bases). The CDR3 contains 12 residues. In germline, CDR1 is SEHNR, CDR2 FQNEAQ (reference sequence). Trimming removed 7 bases from V and 7 bases from J, with 13 bases in between. CDR3 DNA: TGTGCCAGCAACTACTTGACAGGTGAAGCTTTCTTT. Protein: CASNYLTGEAFF.

The chain joins TRBV6-6 to TRBJ2-3, with TRBD1 identical over 9 bases. Germline V gene data show CDR1 as MNHNY and CDR2 as SVGAGI (reference sequence). V was clipped by 10 bases and J by 5 bases; unmatched bases: 10. The CDR3 consists of 14 residues. The CDR3 reads CAMSGTGIQDTQYF. The CDR3, as DNA: TGTGCCATGTCAGGGACAGGGATACAAGATACGCAGTATTTT.

The chain is built from TRBV20-1 and TRBJ2-7; 9 bases agree with TRBD2. This CDR3 comprises 13 residues. Germline assignment: CDR1 DFQATT and CDR2 SNEGSKA (reference sequence). V was pared by 8 bases and J by 3 bases, with 8 bases of the junction left unmatched. This CDR3 is CSTRDSGSYEQYF. The CDR3 region has the DNA TGCAGTACCCGGGATAGCGGGAGCTACGAGCAGTACTTC.

This sequence joins TRBV29-1 and TRBJ2-7; D unresolved. The germline CDR1 and CDR2 sequences are SQVTM and ANQGSEA. Trimming pared 6 bases from V and 1 base from J, leaving 13 bases between. The CDR3 consists of 13 residues. The chain's CDR3 is CSVLSTLSYEQYF. Here the CDR3 DNA reads TGCAGCGTCCTGAGTACACTTTCCTACGAGCAGTACTTC.

This clonotype came up a few times. The genes are TRBV30 and TRBJ2-3; 11 nucleotides align to TRBD2. The V and J ends lost 1 base and 0 bases, in that order; junction bases with no gene match: 9. Germline CDR1 and CDR2: GTSNPN and SVGIG (reference sequence). CDR3 length: 18 amino acids. The CDR3 protein is CAWSGGLAVRTSTDTQYF. CDR3 DNA sequence: TGTGCCTGGAGTGGGGGACTAGCGGTTCGAACTAGCACAGATACGCAGTATTTT.

The gene calls are TRBV27 and TRBJ2-3, with TRBD1 matching 11 bases. With V trimmed by 6 bases and J by 3 bases, 11 bases remained unmatched. The CDR3 sequence is 17 residues long. Germline V lookup: CDR1 MNHEY, CDR2 SMNVEV (reference sequence). DNA for the CDR3: TGTGCCAGCAGCTCTTTATTCGGACAGGGGGCAACAGATACGCAGTATTTT. Residues: CASSSLFGQGATDTQYF.

CDR3 coding DNA: TGTGCCACACGACAGATTAACACTGAAGCTTTCTTT. This gives the protein CATRQINTEAFF. The chain combines TRBV11-2 with TRBJ1-1, with a tentative D call TRBD1 (5 bases). V lost 10 bases to trimming and J lost 2 bases, with 11 bases between them. The germline gives CDR1 SGHAT, CDR2 FQNNGV. The CDR3 runs 12 residues.

This clonotype was counted between two and nine times. The chain employs TRBV7-2 and TRBJ1-5; 11 bases map to TRBD1. The CDR3 extends over 19 amino acids. Trimming at V came to 4 bases and at J to 3 bases, leaving 14 bases not matched to a gene. Germline V gene sequence: CDR1 SGHTA, CDR2 FQGNSA. CDR3 in DNA: TGTGCCAGCAGCTACCGGACAGGGGGCAGTTATGGGGTCAATCAGCCCCAGCATTTT. Residues: CASSYRTGGSYGVNQPQHF.

The chain is built from TRBV27 and TRBJ2-1; D remains ambiguous. V was pared by 3 bases and J by 0 bases, with 9 bases between. Germline V gene data show CDR1 as MNHEY and CDR2 as SMNVEV (reference sequence). This CDR3 comprises 15 residues. CDR3 residues: CASSFDRPSYNEQFF. In DNA, the CDR3 is TGTGCCAGCAGTTTTGACCGCCCCTCCTACAATGAGCAGTTCTTC.

This chain joins TRBV4-1 and TRBJ1-2, with 9 bases that match TRBD1. The germline V gene encodes CDR1 MGHRA and CDR2 YSYEKL. The V segment lost 2 bases and the J segment 6 bases; nucleotides outside the gene matches: 4. The CDR3 covers 14 residues. This CDR3 reads CASSQPTGGNGYTF. The CDR3 DNA sequence: TGCGCCAGCAGCCAACCGACAGGGGGAAATGGCTACACCTTC.

This clonotype was counted between two and nine times. The chain links TRBV7-9 to TRBJ2-3; TRBD1 matches at 9 bases. Per the germline V gene, CDR1 is SEHNR and CDR2 is FQNEAQ (reference sequence). Losses at the gene ends were 7 bases for V and 5 bases for J; bases not matched to a gene: 13. The CDR3 is 16 amino acids. Here the CDR3 DNA reads TGTGCCAGCACCCCGTTTTGGGGACAGGGACGAGATACGCAGTATTTT. It is translated as CASTPFWGQGRDTQYF.

This clonotype showed up many times. The chain is built from TRBV19 and TRBJ1-1; D is possibly TRBD1 (5 bases). V shed 3 bases and J shed 0 bases, with 14 bases lying between them. Germline V CDR1 and CDR2: LNHDA, SQIVND (reference sequence). The CDR3 extends over 16 amino acids. DNA for the CDR3: TGTGCCAGTAGTATTCGGGGTGACAGCTTGAACACTGAAGCTTTCTTT. Residues: CASSIRGDSLNTEAFF.